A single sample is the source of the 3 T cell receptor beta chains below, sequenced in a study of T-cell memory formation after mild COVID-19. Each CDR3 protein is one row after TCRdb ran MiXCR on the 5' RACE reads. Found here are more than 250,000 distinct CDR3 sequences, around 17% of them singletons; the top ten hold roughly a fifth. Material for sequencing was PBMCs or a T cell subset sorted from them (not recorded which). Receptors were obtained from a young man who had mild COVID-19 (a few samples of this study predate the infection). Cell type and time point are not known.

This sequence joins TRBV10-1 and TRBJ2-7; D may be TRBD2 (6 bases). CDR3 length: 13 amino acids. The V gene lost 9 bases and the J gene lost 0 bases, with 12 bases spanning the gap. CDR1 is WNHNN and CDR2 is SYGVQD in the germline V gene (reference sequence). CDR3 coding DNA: TGCGCCAGGGGGGGACCGAACTCCTACGAGCAGTACTTC. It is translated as CARGGPNSYEQYF.

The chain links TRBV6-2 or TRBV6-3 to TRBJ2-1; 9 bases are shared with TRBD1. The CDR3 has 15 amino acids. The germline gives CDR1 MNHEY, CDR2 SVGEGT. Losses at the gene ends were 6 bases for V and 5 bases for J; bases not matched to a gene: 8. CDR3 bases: TGTGCCAGCAGGGAATCGGGACAGGGACACAATGAGCAGTTCTTC. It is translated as CASRESGQGHNEQFF.

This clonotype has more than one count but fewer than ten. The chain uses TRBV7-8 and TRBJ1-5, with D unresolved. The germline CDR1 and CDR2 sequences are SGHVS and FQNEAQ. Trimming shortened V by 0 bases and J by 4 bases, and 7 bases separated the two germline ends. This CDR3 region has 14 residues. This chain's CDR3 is CASSLAVRNQPQHF. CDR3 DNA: TGTGCCAGCAGCTTAGCGGTTCGGAATCAGCCCCAGCATTTT.